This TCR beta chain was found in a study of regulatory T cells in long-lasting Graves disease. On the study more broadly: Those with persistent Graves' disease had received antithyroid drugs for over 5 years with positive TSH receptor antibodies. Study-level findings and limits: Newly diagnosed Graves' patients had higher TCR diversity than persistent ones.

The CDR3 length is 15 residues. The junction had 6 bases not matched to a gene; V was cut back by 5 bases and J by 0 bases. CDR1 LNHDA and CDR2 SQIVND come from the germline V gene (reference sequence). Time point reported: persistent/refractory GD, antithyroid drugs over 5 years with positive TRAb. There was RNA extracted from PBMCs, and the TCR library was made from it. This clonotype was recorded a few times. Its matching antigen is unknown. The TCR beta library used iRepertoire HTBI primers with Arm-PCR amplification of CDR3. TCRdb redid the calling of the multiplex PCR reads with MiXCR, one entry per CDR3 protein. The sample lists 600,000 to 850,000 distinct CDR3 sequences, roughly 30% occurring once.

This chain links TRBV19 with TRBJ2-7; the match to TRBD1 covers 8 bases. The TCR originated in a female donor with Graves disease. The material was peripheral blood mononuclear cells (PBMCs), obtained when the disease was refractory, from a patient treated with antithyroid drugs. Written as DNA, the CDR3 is TGTGCCAGTAGTCGGGGACAGGCGCCCTCCTACGAGCAGTACTTC. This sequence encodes CASSRGQAPSYEQYF.